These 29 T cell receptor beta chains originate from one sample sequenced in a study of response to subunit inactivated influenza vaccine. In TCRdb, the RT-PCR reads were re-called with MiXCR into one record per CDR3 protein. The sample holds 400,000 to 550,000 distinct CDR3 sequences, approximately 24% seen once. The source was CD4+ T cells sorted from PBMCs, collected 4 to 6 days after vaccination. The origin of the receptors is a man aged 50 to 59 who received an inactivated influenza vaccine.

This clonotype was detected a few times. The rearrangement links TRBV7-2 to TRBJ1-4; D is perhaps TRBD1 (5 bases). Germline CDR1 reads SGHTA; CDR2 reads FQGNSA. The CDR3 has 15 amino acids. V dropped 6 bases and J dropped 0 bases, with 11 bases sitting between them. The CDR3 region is CASRPTGATNEKLFF. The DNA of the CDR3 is TGTGCCAGCAGGCCAACAGGAGCAACTAATGAAAAACTGTTTTTT.

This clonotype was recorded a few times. The CDR3 is CSVVLDVQTQYF. CDR3 in DNA: TGCAGCGTTGTACTAGACGTCCAGACCCAGTACTTC. V usage is TRBV29-1 and J usage is TRBJ2-5, with D perhaps TRBD2 (5 bases). Germline-derived CDR1 and CDR2 are SQVTM and ANQGSEA. Trimming left V 4 bases short and J 6 bases short, with 12 bases between. The CDR3 loop spans 12 amino acids.

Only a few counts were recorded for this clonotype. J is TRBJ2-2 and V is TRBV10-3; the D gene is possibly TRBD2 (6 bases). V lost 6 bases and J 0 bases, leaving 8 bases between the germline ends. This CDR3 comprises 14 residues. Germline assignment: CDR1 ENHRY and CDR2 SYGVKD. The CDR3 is CAIRSGSNTGELFF. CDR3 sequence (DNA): TGTGCCATCAGGAGCGGGTCGAACACCGGGGAGCTGTTTTTT.

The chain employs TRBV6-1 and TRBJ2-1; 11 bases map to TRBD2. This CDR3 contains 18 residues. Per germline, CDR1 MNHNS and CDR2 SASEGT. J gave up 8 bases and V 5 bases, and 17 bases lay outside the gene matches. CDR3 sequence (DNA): TGTGCCAGCAGTCTTACCCCTTTACTAGCGGGAGCAGGCGATGAGCAGTTCTTC. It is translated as CASSLTPLLAGAGDEQFF.

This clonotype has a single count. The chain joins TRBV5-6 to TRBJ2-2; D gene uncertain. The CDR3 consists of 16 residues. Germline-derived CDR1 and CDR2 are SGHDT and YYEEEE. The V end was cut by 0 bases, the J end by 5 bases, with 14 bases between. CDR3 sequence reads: CASSLVAGVRTGELFF. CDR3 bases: TGTGCCAGCAGCTTGGTCGCCGGAGTACGAACCGGGGAGCTGTTTTTT.

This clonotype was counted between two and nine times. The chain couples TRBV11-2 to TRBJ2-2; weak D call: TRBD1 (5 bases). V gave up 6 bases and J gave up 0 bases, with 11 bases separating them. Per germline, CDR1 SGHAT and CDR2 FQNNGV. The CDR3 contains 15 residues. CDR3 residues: CASRLRTPNTGELFF. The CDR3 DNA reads TGTGCCAGCAGATTAAGGACACCGAACACCGGGGAGCTGTTTTTT.

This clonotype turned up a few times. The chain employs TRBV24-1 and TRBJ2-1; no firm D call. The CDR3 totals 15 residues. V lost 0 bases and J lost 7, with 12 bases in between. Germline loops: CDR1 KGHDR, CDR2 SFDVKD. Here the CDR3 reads CATSDLEALLNEQFF. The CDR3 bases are TGTGCCACCAGTGATTTGGAGGCCCTCTTGAATGAGCAGTTCTTC.

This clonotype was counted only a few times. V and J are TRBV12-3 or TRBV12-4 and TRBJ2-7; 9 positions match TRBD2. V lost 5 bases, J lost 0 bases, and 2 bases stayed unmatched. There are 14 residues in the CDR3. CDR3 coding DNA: TGTGCCAGCAGTCAGCGGGGGGACTCCTACGAGCAGTACTTC. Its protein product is CASSQRGDSYEQYF.

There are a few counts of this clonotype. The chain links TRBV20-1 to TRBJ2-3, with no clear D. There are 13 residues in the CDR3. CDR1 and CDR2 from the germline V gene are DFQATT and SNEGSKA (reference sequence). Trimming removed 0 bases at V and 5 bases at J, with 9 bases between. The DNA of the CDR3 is TGCAGTGCTAGAGAGCCAGTAGGAGATACGCAGTATTTT. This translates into CSAREPVGDTQYF.

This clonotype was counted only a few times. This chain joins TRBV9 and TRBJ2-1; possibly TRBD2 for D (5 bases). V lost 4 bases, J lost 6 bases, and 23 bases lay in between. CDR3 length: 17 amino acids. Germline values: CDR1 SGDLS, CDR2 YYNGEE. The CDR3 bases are TGTGCCAGCAGCTACCAACGGGTCTCGGATGGGAGCAATGAGCAGTTCTTC. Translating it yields CASSYQRVSDGSNEQFF.

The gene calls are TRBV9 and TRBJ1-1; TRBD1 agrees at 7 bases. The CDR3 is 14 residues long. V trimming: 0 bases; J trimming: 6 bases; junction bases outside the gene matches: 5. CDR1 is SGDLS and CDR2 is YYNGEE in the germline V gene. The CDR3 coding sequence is TGTGCCAGCAGCGTAGACTCTCAGGGGGCTGAAGCTTTCTTT. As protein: CASSVDSQGAEAFF.

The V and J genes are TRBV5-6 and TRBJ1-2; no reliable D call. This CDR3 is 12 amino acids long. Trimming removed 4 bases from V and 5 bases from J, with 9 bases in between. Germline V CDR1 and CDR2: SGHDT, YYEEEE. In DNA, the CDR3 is TGTGCCAGCAGCACGGATGGATATGGCTACACCTTC. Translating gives CASSTDGYGYTF.

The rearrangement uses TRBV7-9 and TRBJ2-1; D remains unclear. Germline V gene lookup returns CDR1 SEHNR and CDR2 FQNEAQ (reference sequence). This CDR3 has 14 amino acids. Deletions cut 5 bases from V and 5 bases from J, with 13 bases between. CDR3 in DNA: TGTGCCAGCAGCCGTAGGGTCGGAAACAATGAGCAGTTCTTC. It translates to CASSRRVGNNEQFF.

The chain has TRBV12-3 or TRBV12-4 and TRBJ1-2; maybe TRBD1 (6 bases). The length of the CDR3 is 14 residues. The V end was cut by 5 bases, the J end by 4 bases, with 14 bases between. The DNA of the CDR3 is TGTGCCAGCAGTCATGCTGCGGGGGCCTATGGCTACACCTTC. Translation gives CASSHAAGAYGYTF.

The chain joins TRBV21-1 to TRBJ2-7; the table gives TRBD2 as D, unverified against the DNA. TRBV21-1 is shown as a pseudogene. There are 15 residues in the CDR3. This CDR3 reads CASSASGSPAYEQYF. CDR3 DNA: TGTGCCAGCAGCGCAAGCGGGAGTCCTGCCTACGAGCAGTACTTC.

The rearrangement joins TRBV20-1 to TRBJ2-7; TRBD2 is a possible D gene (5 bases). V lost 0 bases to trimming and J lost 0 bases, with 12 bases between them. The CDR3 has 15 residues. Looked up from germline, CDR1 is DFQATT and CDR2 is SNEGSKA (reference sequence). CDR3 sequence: CSARDVGAHSYEQYF. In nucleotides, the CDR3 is TGCAGTGCTAGAGATGTGGGAGCCCACTCCTACGAGCAGTACTTC.

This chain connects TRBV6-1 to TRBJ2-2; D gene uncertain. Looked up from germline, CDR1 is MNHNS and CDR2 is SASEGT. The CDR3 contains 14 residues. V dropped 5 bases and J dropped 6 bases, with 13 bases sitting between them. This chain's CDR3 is CASSLAGLAGELFF. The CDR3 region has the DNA TGTGCCAGCAGTCTCGCTGGTCTTGCCGGGGAGCTGTTTTTT.

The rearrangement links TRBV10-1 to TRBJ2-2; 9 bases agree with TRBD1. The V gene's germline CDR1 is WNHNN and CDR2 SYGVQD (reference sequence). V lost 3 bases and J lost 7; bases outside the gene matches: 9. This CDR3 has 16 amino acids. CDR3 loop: CASSERRTGVLGELFF. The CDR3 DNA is TGCGCCAGCAGTGAAAGGAGGACAGGGGTACTCGGGGAGCTGTTTTTT.

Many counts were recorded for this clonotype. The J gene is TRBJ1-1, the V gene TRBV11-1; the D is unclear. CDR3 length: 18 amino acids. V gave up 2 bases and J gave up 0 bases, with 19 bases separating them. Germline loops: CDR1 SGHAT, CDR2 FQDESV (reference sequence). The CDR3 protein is CASSLRRVNQLMNTEAFF. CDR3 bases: TGTGCCAGCAGCTTACGAAGGGTAAACCAACTAATGAACACTGAAGCTTTCTTT. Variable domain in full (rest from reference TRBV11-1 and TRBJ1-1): EAEVAQSPRYKITEKSQAVAFWCDPISGHATLYWYRQILGQGPELLVQFQDESVVDDSQLPKDRFSAERLKGVDSTLKIQPAELGDSAMYLCASSLRRVNQLMNTEAFFGQGTRLTVV.

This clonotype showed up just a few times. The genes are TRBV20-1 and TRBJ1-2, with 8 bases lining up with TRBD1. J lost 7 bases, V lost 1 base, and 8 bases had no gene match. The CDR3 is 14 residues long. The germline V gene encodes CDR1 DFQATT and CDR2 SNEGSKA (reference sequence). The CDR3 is CSARVQGEKGGYTF. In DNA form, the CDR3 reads TGCAGTGCTAGAGTACAGGGGGAAAAGGGTGGCTACACCTTC.

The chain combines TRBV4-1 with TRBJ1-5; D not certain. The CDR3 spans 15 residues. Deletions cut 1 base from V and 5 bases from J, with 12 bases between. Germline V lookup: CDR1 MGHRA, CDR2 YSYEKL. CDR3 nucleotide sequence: TGCGCCAGCAGCCAAGTCCCCTCTAGGGATCAGCCCCAGCATTTT. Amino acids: CASSQVPSRDQPQHF.

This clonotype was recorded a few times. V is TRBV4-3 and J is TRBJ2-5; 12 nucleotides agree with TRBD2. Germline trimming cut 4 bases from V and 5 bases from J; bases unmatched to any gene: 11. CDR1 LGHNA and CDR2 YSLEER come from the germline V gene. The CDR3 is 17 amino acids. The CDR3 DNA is TGCGCCAGCAGCCGCACCCTAGCGGGAGGGCCCTCCGAGACCCAGTACTTC. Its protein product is CASSRTLAGGPSETQYF.

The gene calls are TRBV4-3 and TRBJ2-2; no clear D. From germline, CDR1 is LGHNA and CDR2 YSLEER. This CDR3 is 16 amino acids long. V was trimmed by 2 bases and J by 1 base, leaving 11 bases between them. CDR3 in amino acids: CASSQLGGRNTGELFF. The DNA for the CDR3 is TGCGCCAGCAGCCAATTGGGTGGTAGGAACACCGGGGAGCTGTTTTTT.

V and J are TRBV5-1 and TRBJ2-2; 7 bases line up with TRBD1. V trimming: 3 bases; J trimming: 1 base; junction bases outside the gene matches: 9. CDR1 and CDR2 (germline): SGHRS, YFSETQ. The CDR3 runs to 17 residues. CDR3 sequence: CASSSRTDRVNTGELFF. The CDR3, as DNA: TGCGCCAGCAGCTCCAGGACAGACAGGGTGAACACCGGGGAGCTGTTTTTT.

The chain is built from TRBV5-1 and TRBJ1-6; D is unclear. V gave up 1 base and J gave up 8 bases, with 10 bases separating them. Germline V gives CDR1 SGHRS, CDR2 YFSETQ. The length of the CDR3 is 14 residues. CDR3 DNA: TGCGCCAGCAGCTTGTTGGGTGCGGATTCACCCCTCCACTTT. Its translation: CASSLLGADSPLHF. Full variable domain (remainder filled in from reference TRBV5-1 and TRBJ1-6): KAGVTQTPRYLIKTRGQQVTLSCSPISGHRSVSWYQQTPGQGLQFLFEYFSETQRNKGNFPGRFSGRQFSNSRSEMNVSTLELGDSALYLCASSLLGADSPLHFGNGTRLTVT.

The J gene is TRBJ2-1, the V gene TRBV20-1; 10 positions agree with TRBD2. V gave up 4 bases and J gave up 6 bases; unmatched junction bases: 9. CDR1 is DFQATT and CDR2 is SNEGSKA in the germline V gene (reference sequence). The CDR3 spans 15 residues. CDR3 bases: TGCAGTGCTATCGGAGCGGGGGGGGACCCCAATGAGCAGTTCTTC. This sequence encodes CSAIGAGGDPNEQFF.

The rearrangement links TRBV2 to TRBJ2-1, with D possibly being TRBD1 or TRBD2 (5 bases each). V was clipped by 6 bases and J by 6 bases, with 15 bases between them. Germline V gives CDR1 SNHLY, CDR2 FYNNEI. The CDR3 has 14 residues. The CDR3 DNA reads TGTGCCAGCAGGGACCAGGGACGCCTCAATGAGCAGTTCTTC. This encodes CASRDQGRLNEQFF.

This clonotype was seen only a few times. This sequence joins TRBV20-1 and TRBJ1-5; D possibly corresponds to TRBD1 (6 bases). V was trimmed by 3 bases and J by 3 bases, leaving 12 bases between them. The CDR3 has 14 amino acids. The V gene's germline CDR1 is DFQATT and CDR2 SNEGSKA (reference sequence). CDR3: CSASRGDTNQPQHF. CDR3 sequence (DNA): TGCAGTGCTAGTAGGGGGGATACCAATCAGCCCCAGCATTTT.

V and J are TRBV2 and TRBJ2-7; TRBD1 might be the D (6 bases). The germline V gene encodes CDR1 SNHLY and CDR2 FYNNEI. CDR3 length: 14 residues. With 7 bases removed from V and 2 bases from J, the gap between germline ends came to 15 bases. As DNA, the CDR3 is TGTGCCAGCACCCGACGGACAGAACCCTACGAGCAGTACTTC. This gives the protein CASTRRTEPYEQYF.